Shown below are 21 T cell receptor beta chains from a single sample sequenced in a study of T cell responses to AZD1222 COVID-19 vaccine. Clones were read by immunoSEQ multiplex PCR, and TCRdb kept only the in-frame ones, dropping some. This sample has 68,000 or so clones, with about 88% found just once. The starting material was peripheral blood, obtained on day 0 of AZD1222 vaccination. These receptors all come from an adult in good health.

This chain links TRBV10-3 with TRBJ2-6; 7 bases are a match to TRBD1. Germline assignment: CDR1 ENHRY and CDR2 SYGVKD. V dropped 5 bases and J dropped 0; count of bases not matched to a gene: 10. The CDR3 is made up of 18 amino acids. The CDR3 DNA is TGTGCCATCAGTTCATCAGGGACAGCCGCCTCTGGGGCCAACGTCCTGACTTTC. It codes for CAISSSGTAASGANVLTF.

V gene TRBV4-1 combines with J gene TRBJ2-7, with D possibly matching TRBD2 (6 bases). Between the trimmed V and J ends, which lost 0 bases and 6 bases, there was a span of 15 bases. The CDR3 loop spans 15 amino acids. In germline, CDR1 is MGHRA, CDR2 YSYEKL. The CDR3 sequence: CASSQEPGLTSEQYF. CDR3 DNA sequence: TGCGCCAGCAGCCAAGAGCCGGGACTCACGTCCGAGCAGTACTTC.

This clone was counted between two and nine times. CDR3 nucleotides: TGTGCCAGCAGCTTAGATCCCGGCGGGAGGGCTCGCAATGAGCAGTTCTTC. Protein: CASSLDPGGRARNEQFF. The chain joins TRBV11-2 to TRBJ2-1; TRBD2 matches at 9 bases. Germline V gene sequence: CDR1 SGHAT, CDR2 FQNNGV. This CDR3 region has 17 residues. V shed 0 bases, J shed 6 bases, and the junction held 9 bases outside the gene matches.

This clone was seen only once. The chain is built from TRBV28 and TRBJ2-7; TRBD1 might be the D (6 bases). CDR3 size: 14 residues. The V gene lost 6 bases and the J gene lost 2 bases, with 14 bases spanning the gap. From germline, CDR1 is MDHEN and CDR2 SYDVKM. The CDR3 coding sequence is TGTGCCAGCAGACAAACAGGGATCCCCTACGAGCAGTACTTC. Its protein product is CASRQTGIPYEQYF.

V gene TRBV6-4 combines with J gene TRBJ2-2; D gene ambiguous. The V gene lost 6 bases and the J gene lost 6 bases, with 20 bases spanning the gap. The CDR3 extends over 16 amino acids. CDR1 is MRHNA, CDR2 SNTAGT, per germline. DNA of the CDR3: TGTGCCAGCAGGTCCGTTAGCAAAGTTGGAGCCGGGGAGCTGTTTTTT. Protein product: CASRSVSKVGAGELFF.

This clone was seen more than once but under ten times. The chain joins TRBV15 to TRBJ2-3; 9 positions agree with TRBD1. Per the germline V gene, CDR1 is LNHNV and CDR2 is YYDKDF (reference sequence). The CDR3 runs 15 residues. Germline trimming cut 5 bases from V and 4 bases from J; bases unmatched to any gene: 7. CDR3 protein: CATSDPGQGADTQYF. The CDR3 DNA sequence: TGTGCCACCAGCGACCCGGGACAGGGAGCAGATACGCAGTATTTT.

CDR3 in DNA: TGTGCCAGCAGCTTAAACAGGGAGATTCCGTACTTC. Protein: CASSLNREIPYF. This chain joins TRBV7-8 and TRBJ2-7; perhaps TRBD1 as D (6 bases). The V and J ends lost 2 bases and 12 bases respectively, with 14 bases between them. This CDR3 spans 12 amino acids. From germline, CDR1 is SGHVS and CDR2 FQNEAQ.

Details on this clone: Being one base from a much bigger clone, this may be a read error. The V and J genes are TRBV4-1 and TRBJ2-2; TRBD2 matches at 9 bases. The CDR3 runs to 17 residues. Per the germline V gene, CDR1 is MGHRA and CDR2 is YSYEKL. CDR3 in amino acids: CPSSQPLPRGGTGELFF. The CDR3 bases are TGCCCCAGCAGCCAACCGCTGCCGCGGGGGGGCACCGGGGAGCTGTTTTTT.

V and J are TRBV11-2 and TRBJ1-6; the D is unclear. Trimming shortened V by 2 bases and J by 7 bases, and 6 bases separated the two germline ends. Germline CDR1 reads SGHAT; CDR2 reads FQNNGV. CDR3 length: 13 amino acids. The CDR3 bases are TGTGCCAGCAGCTTATCATTCAATTCACCCCTCCACTTT. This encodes CASSLSFNSPLHF.

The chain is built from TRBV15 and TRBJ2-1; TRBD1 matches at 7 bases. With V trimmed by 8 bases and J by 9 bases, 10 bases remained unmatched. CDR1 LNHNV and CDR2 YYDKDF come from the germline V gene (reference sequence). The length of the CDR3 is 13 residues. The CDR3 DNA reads TGTGCCACCGACAGGGATGGGTTTGGTGAGCAGTTCTTC. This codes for CATDRDGFGEQFF. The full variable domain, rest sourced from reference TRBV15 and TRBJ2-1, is DAMVIQNPRYQVTQFGKPVTLSCSQTLNHNVMYWYQQKSSQAPKLLFHYYDKDFNNEADTPDNFQSRRPNTSFCFLDIRSPGLGDTAMYLCATDRDGFGEQFFGPGTRLTVL.

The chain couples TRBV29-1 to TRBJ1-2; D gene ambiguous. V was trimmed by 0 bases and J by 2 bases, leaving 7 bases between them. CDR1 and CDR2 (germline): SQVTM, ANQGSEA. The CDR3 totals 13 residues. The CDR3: CSVEEGGNYGYTF. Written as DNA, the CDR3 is TGCAGCGTTGAAGAGGGCGGGAACTATGGCTACACCTTC.

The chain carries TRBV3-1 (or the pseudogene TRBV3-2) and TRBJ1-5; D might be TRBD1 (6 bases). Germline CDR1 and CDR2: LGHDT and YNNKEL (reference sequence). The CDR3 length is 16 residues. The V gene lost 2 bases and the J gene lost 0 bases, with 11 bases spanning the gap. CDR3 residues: CASSQTGIGSNQPQHF. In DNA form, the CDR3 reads TGTGCCAGCAGCCAAACAGGGATAGGTAGCAATCAGCCCCAGCATTTT.

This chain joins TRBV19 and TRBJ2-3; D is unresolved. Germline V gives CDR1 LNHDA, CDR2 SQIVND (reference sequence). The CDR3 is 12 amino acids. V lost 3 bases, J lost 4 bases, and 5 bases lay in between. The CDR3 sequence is CASSIAADTQYF. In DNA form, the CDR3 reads TGTGCCAGTAGTATTGCTGCAGATACGCAGTATTTT.

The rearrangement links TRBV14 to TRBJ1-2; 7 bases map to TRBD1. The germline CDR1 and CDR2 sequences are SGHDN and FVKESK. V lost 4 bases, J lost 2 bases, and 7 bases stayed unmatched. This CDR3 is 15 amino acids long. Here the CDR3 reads CASSRDLTGNYGYTF. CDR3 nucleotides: TGTGCCAGCAGCCGAGATTTGACAGGGAACTATGGCTACACCTTC.

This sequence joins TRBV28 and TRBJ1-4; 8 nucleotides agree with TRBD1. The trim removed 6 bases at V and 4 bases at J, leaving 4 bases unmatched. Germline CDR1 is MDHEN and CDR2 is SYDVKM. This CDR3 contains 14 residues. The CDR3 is CASRLTGVNEKLFF. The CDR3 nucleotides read TGTGCCAGCAGGCTGACAGGGGTTAATGAAAAACTGTTTTTT.

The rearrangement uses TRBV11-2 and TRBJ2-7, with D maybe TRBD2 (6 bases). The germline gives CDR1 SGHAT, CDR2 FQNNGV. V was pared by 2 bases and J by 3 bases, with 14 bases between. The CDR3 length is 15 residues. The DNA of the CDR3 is TGTGCCAGCAGCTTACTAGCGCCTCCCAACTACGAGCAGTACTTC. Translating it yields CASSLLAPPNYEQYF. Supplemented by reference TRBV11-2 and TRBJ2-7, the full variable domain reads EAGVAQSPRYKIIEKRQSVAFWCNPISGHATLYWYQQILGQGPKLLIQFQNNGVVDDSQLPKDRFSAERLKGVDSTLKIQPAKLEDSAVYLCASSLLAPPNYEQYFGPGTRLTVT.

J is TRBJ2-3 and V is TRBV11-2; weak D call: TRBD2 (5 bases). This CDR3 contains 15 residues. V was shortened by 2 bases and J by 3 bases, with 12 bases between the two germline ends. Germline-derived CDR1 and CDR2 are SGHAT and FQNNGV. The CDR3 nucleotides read TGTGCCAGCAGCTTACTAGGCGGAGGAACAGATACGCAGTATTTT. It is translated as CASSLLGGGTDTQYF.

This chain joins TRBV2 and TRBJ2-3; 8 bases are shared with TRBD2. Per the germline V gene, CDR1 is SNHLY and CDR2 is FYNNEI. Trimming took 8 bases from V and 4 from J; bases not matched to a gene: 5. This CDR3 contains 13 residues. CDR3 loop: CASAGTRADTQYF. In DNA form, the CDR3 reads TGTGCCAGCGCTGGGACTAGGGCAGATACGCAGTATTTT.

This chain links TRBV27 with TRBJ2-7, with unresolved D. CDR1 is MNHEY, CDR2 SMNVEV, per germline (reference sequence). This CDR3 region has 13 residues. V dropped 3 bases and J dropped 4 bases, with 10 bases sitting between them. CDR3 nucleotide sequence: TGTGCCAGCAGTTTTTCCGCCGCTTACGAGCAGTACTTC. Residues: CASSFSAAYEQYF.

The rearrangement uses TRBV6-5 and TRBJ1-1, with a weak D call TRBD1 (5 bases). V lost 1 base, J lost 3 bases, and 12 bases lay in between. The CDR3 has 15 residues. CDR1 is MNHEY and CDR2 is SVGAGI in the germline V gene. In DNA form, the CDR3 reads TGTGCCAGCAGTTACTTGGGGGAATCCGACACTGAAGCTTTCTTT. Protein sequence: CASSYLGESDTEAFF.

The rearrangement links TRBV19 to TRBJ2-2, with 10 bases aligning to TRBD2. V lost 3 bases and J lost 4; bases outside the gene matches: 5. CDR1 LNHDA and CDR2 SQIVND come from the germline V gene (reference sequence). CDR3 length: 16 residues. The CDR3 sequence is CASSISLAGVTGELFF. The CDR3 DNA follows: TGTGCCAGTAGTATCAGCCTAGCGGGAGTCACCGGGGAGCTGTTTTTT.